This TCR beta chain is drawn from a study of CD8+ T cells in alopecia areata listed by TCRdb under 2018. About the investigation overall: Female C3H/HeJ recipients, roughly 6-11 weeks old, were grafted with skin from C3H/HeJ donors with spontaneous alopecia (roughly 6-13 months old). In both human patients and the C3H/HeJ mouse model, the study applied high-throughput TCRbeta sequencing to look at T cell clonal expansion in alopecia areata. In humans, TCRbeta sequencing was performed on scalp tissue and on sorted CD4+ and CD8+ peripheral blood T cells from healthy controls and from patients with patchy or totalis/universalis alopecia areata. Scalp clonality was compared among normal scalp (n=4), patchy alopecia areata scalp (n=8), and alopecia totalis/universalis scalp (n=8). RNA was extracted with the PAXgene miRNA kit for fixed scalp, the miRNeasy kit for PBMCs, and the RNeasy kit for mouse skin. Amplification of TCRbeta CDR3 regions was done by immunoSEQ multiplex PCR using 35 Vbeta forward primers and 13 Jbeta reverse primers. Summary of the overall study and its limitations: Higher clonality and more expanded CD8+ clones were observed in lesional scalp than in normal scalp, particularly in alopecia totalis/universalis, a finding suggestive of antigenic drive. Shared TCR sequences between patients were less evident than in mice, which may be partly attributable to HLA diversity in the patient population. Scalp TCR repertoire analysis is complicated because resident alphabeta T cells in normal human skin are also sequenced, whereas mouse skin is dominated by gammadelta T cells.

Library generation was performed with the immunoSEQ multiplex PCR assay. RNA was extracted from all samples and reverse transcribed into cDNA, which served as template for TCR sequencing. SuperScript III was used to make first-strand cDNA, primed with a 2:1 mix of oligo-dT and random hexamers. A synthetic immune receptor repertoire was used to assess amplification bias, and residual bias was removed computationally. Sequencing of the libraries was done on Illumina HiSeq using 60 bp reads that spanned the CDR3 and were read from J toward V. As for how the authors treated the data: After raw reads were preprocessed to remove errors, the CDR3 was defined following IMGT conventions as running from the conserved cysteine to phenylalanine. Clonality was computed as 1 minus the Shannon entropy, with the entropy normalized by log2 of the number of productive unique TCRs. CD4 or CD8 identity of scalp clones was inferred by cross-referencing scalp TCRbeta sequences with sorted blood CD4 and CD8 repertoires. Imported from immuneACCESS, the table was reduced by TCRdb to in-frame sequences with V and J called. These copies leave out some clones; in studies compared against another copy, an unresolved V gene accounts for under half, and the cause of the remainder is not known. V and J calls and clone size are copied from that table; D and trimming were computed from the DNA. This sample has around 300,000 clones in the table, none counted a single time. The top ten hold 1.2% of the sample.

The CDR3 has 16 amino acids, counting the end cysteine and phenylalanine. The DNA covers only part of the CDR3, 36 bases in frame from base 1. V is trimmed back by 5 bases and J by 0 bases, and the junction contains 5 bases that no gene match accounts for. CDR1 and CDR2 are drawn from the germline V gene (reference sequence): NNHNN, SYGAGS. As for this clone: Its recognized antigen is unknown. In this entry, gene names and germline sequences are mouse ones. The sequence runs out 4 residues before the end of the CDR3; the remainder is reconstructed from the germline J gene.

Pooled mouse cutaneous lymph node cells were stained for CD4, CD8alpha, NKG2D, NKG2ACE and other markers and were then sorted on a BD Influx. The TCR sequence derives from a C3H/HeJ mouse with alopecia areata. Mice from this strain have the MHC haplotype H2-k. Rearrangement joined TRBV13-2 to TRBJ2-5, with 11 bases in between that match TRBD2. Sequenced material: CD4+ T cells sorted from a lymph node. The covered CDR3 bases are TGTGCCAGCGGCGGACTGGGGGGCTTTAACCAAGAC. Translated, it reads CASGGLGGFNQD. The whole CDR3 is CASGGLGGFNQDTQYF.